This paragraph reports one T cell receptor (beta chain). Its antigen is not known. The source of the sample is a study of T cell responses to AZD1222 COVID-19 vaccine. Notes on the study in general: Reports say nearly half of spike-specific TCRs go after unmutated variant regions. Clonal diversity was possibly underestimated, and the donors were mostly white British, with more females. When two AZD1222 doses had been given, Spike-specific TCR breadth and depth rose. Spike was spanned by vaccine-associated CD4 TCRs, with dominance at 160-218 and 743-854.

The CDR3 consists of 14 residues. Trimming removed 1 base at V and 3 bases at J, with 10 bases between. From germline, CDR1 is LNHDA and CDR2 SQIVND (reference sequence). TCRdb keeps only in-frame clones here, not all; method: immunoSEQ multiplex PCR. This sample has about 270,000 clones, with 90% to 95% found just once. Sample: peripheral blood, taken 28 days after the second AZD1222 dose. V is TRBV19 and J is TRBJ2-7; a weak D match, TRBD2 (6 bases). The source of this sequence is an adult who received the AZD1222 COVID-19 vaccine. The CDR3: CASSIGWGGYEQYF. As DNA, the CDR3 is TGTGCCAGTAGTATAGGGTGGGGAGGCTACGAGCAGTACTTC.